Listed here are 27 T cell receptor beta chains from one sample, sequenced in a study of blood T cell repertoires in COVID-19. Repertoires were generated with immunoSEQ multiplex PCR, while TCRdb's copy carries only in-frame clones and drops some. The sample carries under 60,000 clones, about 90% recorded once. The source material was peripheral blood. The receptors here all came from a middle-aged man with active COVID-19.

The gene calls are TRBV4-2 and TRBJ1-6; D unclear. The CDR3 is 16 amino acids. V was trimmed by 4 bases and J by 3 bases, leaving 13 bases between them. Germline CDR1 is LGHNA and CDR2 is YNFKEQ. In DNA, the CDR3 is TGTGCCAGCAGCCTGAGGCCAGCCGACTATAATTCACCCCTCCACTTT. Translated, it gives CASSLRPADYNSPLHF.

The chain has TRBV29-1 and TRBJ2-5, with D maybe TRBD1 (5 bases). Germline CDR1 and CDR2: SQVTM and ANQGSEA. V lost 6 bases and J lost 1, with 9 bases in between. This CDR3 spans 12 amino acids. The CDR3 sequence: CSVLQGQETQYF. DNA for the CDR3: TGCAGCGTGCTCCAGGGCCAAGAGACCCAGTACTTC.

CDR3 DNA: TGTGCCAGCAGTGAGGGGACAGGGGCTTCAGGGTTCGCCTACGAGCAGTACTTC. Residues: CASSEGTGASGFAYEQYF. This chain uses TRBV2 with TRBJ2-7; 10 nucleotides agree with TRBD1. Trimming removed 3 bases from V and 2 bases from J; junction bases left unmatched: 13. Germline assignment: CDR1 SNHLY and CDR2 FYNNEI. There are 18 residues in the CDR3.

This sequence joins TRBV2 and TRBJ1-1; D uncertain. Trimming removed 11 bases from V and 1 base from J, with 14 bases in between. The germline V gene encodes CDR1 SNHLY and CDR2 FYNNEI. This CDR3 contains 13 residues. CDR3 sequence (DNA): TGTGCCTGCAAGAACAGAAAGAACACTGAAGCTTTCTTT. Translation: CACKNRKNTEAFF. Full variable domain (remainder filled in from reference TRBV2 and TRBJ1-1): EPEVTQTPSHQVTQMGQEVILRCVPISNHLYFYWYRQILGQKVEFLVSFYNNEISEKSEIFDDQFSVERPDGSNFTLKIRSTKLEDSAMYFCACKNRKNTEAFFGQGTRLTVV.

This chain uses TRBV5-4 with TRBJ2-2; 9 bases agree with TRBD1. CDR1 is SGHNT and CDR2 is YYREEE in the germline V gene (reference sequence). CDR3 length: 14 amino acids. The V segment lost 4 bases and the J segment 7 bases; nucleotides outside the gene matches: 5. The CDR3 region has the DNA TGTGCCAGCAGCAGACAGGGGGAGGTCGGGGAGCTGTTTTTT. Translation: CASSRQGEVGELFF.

This sequence joins TRBV13 and TRBJ2-2, with TRBD2 matching 8 bases. Germline V gene data show CDR1 as PRHDT and CDR2 as FYEKMQ (reference sequence). The CDR3 is 16 amino acids. Trimming at V came to 4 bases and at J to 7 bases, leaving 11 bases not matched to a gene. The CDR3 bases are TGTGCCAGCAGCTATCTCCTTAGCGGGACGATCGGGGAGCTGTTTTTT. This codes for CASSYLLSGTIGELFF. Supplemented by reference TRBV13 and TRBJ2-2, the full variable domain reads AAGVIQSPRHLIKEKRETATLKCYPIPRHDTVYWYQQGPGQDPQFLISFYEKMQSDKGSIPDRFSAQQFSDYHSELNMSSLELGDSALYFCASSYLLSGTIGELFFGEGSRLTVL.

V and J are TRBV5-4 and TRBJ2-7; 9 positions agree with TRBD1. The junction had 5 bases not matched to a gene; V was cut back by 4 bases and J by 3 bases. Germline-derived CDR1 and CDR2 are SGHNT and YYREEE (reference sequence). This CDR3 region has 14 residues. CDR3 in DNA: TGTGCCAGCAGCGCCGGGACAGGGTACTACGAGCAGTACTTC. Protein sequence: CASSAGTGYYEQYF.

This chain joins TRBV4-3 and TRBJ1-3, with D uncertain. The V end lost 0 bases, the J end lost 4 bases, and 13 bases lay between the germline ends. Germline loops: CDR1 LGHNA, CDR2 YSLEER. CDR3 length: 16 residues. The CDR3 loop reads CASSQDPGVGGNTIYF. CDR3 nucleotides: TGCGCCAGCAGCCAAGATCCCGGGGTTGGGGGAAACACCATATATTTT.

The V call is TRBV7-9, the J call TRBJ1-5, with TRBD1 as a possible D gene (5 bases). The CDR3 runs 14 residues. Trimming pared 5 bases from V and 1 base from J, leaving 9 bases between. Germline CDR1 reads SEHNR; CDR2 reads FQNEAQ (reference sequence). CDR3 residues: CASSGGGSNQPQHF. DNA of the CDR3: TGTGCCAGCAGCGGCGGGGGGAGCAATCAGCCCCAGCATTTT.

The V gene is TRBV4-3, the J gene TRBJ2-1; TRBD1 is a possible D gene (7 bases). Trimming removed 3 bases from V and 7 bases from J, with 10 bases in between. Germline lookup yields CDR1 LGHNA and CDR2 YSLEER. The CDR3 is 13 residues long. In DNA, the CDR3 is TGCGCCAGCAGCCATGCAGGGGGGAATGAGCAGTTCTTC. Translating gives CASSHAGGNEQFF.

J is TRBJ1-1 and V is TRBV28; no firm D call. V was pared by 7 bases and J by 2 bases, with 20 bases between. The CDR3 is made up of 16 amino acids. Looked up from germline, CDR1 is MDHEN and CDR2 is SYDVKM. This CDR3 is CASIARVGSGNTEAFF. The CDR3 region has the DNA TGTGCCAGCATAGCAAGGGTGGGCTCGGGAAACACTGAAGCTTTCTTT. Full variable domain (rest looked up from reference TRBV28 and TRBJ1-1): DVKVTQSSRYLVKRTGEKVFLECVQDMDHENMFWYRQDPGLGLRLIYFSYDVKMKEKGDIPEGYSVSREKKERFSLILESASTNQTSMYLCASIARVGSGNTEAFFGQGTRLTVV.

The chain is built from TRBV14 and TRBJ2-3; 8 nucleotides line up with TRBD2. This CDR3 comprises 15 residues. Trimming cost V 2 bases and J 3 bases; bases outside gene matches: 4. Germline CDR1 and CDR2: SGHDN and FVKESK. CDR3 protein: CASSQPGLGTDTQYF. Here the CDR3 DNA reads TGTGCCAGCAGCCAACCGGGACTAGGGACAGATACGCAGTATTTT.

The rearrangement joins TRBV28 to TRBJ1-6; D uncertain. This CDR3 is 14 amino acids long. Per the germline V gene, CDR1 is MDHEN and CDR2 is SYDVKM. With 5 bases removed from V and 9 bases from J, the gap between germline ends came to 14 bases. The CDR3 spells CASSPHPRLSPLHF. The CDR3 DNA reads TGTGCCAGCAGTCCCCATCCCAGACTTTCACCCCTCCACTTT. The full variable domain, its missing parts supplied by reference TRBV28 and TRBJ1-6, is DVKVTQSSRYLVKRTGEKVFLECVQDMDHENMFWYRQDPGLGLRLIYFSYDVKMKEKGDIPEGYSVSREKKERFSLILESASTNQTSMYLCASSPHPRLSPLHFGNGTRLTVT.

The rearrangement links TRBV7-7 to TRBJ2-2, with 9 positions matching TRBD1. V was pared by 1 base and J by 4 bases, with 10 bases of the junction left unmatched. Germline CDR1 is SSHAT and CDR2 is FNYEAQ (reference sequence). The CDR3 is made up of 18 amino acids. CDR3 region: CASSLGFQDRGSTGELFF. CDR3 nucleotide sequence: TGTGCCAGCAGCTTAGGTTTCCAGGACAGGGGTAGCACCGGGGAGCTGTTTTTT.

The gene calls are TRBV12-3 or TRBV12-4 and TRBJ2-1, with TRBD1 identical over 7 bases. J was trimmed by 10 bases and V by 5 bases; bases with no gene match: 2. The length of the CDR3 is 11 residues. The CDR3 sequence is CASSRTGEQFF. The CDR3 coding sequence is TGTGCCAGCAGTAGGACAGGCGAGCAGTTCTTC.

The J gene is TRBJ1-3, the V gene TRBV14; D is ambiguous. Germline assignment: CDR1 SGHDN and CDR2 FVKESK. The CDR3 runs to 13 residues. V was trimmed by 8 bases and J by 0 bases, leaving 8 bases between them. The CDR3 sequence is CASGPFSGNTIYF. The CDR3 coding sequence is TGTGCCAGCGGGCCATTCTCTGGAAACACCATATATTTT.

This clone was recorded only once. The gene calls are TRBV9 and TRBJ2-5; D is unclear. Germline CDR1 and CDR2: SGDLS and YYNGEE. Trimming removed 4 bases at V and 4 bases at J, with 17 bases between. The CDR3 length is 15 residues. The CDR3: CASSPLRSRGETQYF. The DNA for the CDR3 is TGTGCCAGCAGCCCTCTCCGAAGCCGAGGAGAGACCCAGTACTTC.

This clone occurred a few times. CDR3 sequence reads: CASSGLRDSSSYEQYF. The CDR3 region has the DNA TGCGCCAGCAGCGGACTCCGGGACAGCAGCTCCTACGAGCAGTACTTC. The J gene is TRBJ2-7, the V gene TRBV5-1; TRBD1 matches at 7 bases. This CDR3 contains 16 residues. The trim removed 4 bases at V and 0 bases at J, leaving 10 bases unmatched. The germline gives CDR1 SGHRS, CDR2 YFSETQ.

V and J are TRBV5-1 and TRBJ1-5; D remains ambiguous. This CDR3 spans 15 amino acids. Looked up from germline, CDR1 is SGHRS and CDR2 is YFSETQ. V gave up 1 base and J gave up 6 bases, with 14 bases separating them. This CDR3 reads CASSLFTGVGQPQHF. CDR3 in DNA: TGCGCCAGCAGCTTGTTTACGGGTGTCGGTCAGCCCCAGCATTTT.

The rearrangement uses TRBV5-1 and TRBJ2-3; tentative D call: TRBD1 (6 bases). The CDR3 is 16 residues long. Trimming shortened V by 1 base and J by 0 bases, and 12 bases separated the two germline ends. The V gene's germline CDR1 is SGHRS and CDR2 YFSETQ. CDR3 DNA sequence: TGCGCCAGCAGCTTGCGCGACAGGCCTAGCACAGATACGCAGTATTTT. This codes for CASSLRDRPSTDTQYF.

J is TRBJ2-3 and V is TRBV3-1 (or the pseudogene TRBV3-2), with TRBD2 matching 10 bases. Trimming took 2 bases from V and 4 from J; bases not matched to a gene: 9. Germline assignment: CDR1 LGHDT and CDR2 YNNKEL (reference sequence). CDR3 length: 17 residues. The CDR3 here is CASSQRASGGGADTQYF. CDR3 in DNA: TGTGCCAGCAGCCAACGGGCTAGCGGGGGTGGAGCAGATACGCAGTATTTT.

In DNA form, the CDR3 reads TGTGCCAGCAGTTCCCTACTAGCGGGCTCCTACGAGCAGTACTTC. Translated: CASSSLLAGSYEQYF. This rearrangement joins TRBV6-5 to TRBJ2-7; TRBD2 matches at 9 bases. V shed 4 bases and J 0 bases; nucleotides not matched to a gene: 4. Germline assignment: CDR1 MNHEY and CDR2 SVGAGI. This CDR3 region has 15 residues.

This chain links TRBV3-1 (or the pseudogene TRBV3-2) with TRBJ2-7; 8 positions match TRBD1. V lost 3 bases and J lost 1; bases outside the gene matches: 2. This CDR3 comprises 14 residues. CDR1 and CDR2 (germline): LGHDT, YNNKEL (reference sequence). The CDR3 DNA reads TGTGCCAGCAGCCAGGGACAGGCGTCCTACGAGCAGTACTTC. It is translated as CASSQGQASYEQYF.

This chain joins TRBV19 and TRBJ2-5; 8 nucleotides match TRBD2. Germline values: CDR1 LNHDA, CDR2 SQIVND (reference sequence). J was trimmed by 5 bases and V by 6 bases; bases with no gene match: 11. The CDR3 contains 15 residues. CDR3 protein: CASSVGTGGHETQYF. Here the CDR3 DNA reads TGTGCCAGTAGCGTAGGGACGGGAGGGCACGAGACCCAGTACTTC.

J is TRBJ2-3 and V is TRBV6-6, with D possibly matching TRBD1 (6 bases). This CDR3 comprises 13 residues. CDR1 MNHNY and CDR2 SVGAGI come from the germline V gene (reference sequence). V lost 6 bases, J lost 6 bases, and 13 bases lay in between. The CDR3 reads CASSLLGADTQYF. As DNA, the CDR3 is TGTGCCAGCAGCCTCCTGGGGGCGGATACGCAGTATTTT.

The table lists this clone with a few counts. The chain couples TRBV6-5 to TRBJ1-6, with D possibly matching TRBD1 (5 bases). Germline CDR1 reads MNHEY; CDR2 reads SVGAGI. V was cut by 7 bases and J by 7 bases, with 17 bases left in between. This CDR3 has 15 amino acids. CDR3 bases: TGTGCCAGCAATCAGGGATCTATATACAATTCACCCCTCCACTTT. Its translation is CASNQGSIYNSPLHF.

V gene TRBV3-1 (or the pseudogene TRBV3-2) combines with J gene TRBJ1-2, with D hard to call. CDR3 length: 12 amino acids. From germline, CDR1 is LGHDT and CDR2 YNNKEL (reference sequence). Trimming removed 1 base from V and 8 bases from J, with 8 bases in between. CDR3 sequence: CASSQVSGGYTF. For the CDR3, the DNA is TGTGCCAGCAGCCAAGTCAGTGGCGGCTACACCTTC.